This T cell receptor beta chain was recorded in a study of blood T cells in healthy people across ages. Study information: Capturing about one barcoded beta molecule per two T cells was achieved by template switching. Whole-study results and caveats: Donor CMV status, an unknown factor, possibly confounded changes in expanded clonotypes.

There are 17 residues in the CDR3. CDR1 and CDR2 (germline): LGHNA, YNFKEQ. The V end lost 0 bases, the J end lost 0 bases, and 13 bases lay between the germline ends. The authors ran a second PCR of about 7 to 12 cycles using a sample-barcoded 5' primer and a J-beta primer mix. Each of the cDNA molecules was tagged by a template-switch adaptor with 12 random nucleotides. TCRdb re-derived calls from the 5' RACE reads in MiXCR, one entry per CDR3 protein. Altogether approximately 850,000 distinct CDR3 sequences are present, approximately 48% being singletons, with the ten largest covering about 21%. In regard to this clonotype: The antigen remains unidentified.

The sequence derives from a man aged 60 to 75 in good health. Sequencing was done on a sample of blood. This sequence joins TRBV4-2 and TRBJ2-3; D remains ambiguous. For the CDR3, the DNA is TGTGCCAGCAGCCAAGATTTAACTCCCTCTAGCACAGATACGCAGTATTTT. Amino acid sequence: CASSQDLTPSSTDTQYF.